This TCR beta chain was found in a study of cytomegalovirus exposure and HLA in healthy donors. Study-level results: The study reported that TCR beta sequences accurately predicted HLA-A and HLA-B alleles in most subjects. Analysis was performed later, and it showed HLA-associated TCR beta chains to be more clonally expanded than equally common others.

All the people who gave samples were healthy bone marrow donors. Researchers ran the PCR with 60 Vbeta and 13 Jbeta primers. Sequencing used immunoSEQ multiplex PCR; TCRdb keeps in-frame clones, though not all of them. This sample has 150,000 or so clones, with approximately 84% found just once. About this clone itself: Its specificity is not known.

V lost 7 bases to trimming and J lost 3 bases; unmatched junction nucleotides: 7. The CDR3 loop spans 14 amino acids. Per germline, CDR1 SGHKS and CDR2 YYEKEE (reference sequence). The receptor was derived from a middle-aged woman in good health and CMV-seronegative. Sequences were obtained from PBMCs. The chain combines TRBV5-5 with TRBJ1-2; TRBD1 matches at 9 bases. This chain's CDR3 is CASFRDRADYGYTF. The CDR3 region has the DNA TGTGCCAGCTTTCGGGACAGGGCGGACTATGGCTACACCTTC.